These 11 T cell receptor beta chains share one sample of origin, sequenced in a study of control samples from healthy donors and cancer patients. Only in-frame clones appear in the TCRdb table, and some are missing; sequencing was by immunoSEQ multiplex PCR. The top ten clones hold approximately 6% of a sample with 150,000 to 180,000 clones, roughly 94% of them seen once. Sample: blood. The receptor source for this set is a middle-aged man in good health.

The chain carries TRBV7-2 and TRBJ1-4, with TRBD1 identical over 7 bases. CDR3 length: 15 residues. The V gene's germline CDR1 is SGHTA and CDR2 FQGNSA. V was pared by 4 bases and J by 3 bases, with 5 bases of the junction left unmatched. As DNA, the CDR3 is TGTGCCAGCAGCTCACGACAGGGTGCTAATGAAAAACTGTTTTTT. This sequence encodes CASSSRQGANEKLFF.

V is TRBV2 and J is TRBJ1-1; tentative D call: TRBD1 (6 bases). The CDR3 has 13 residues. Germline values: CDR1 SNHLY, CDR2 FYNNEI. V lost 5 bases, J lost 4 bases, and 11 bases lay in between. The CDR3 nucleotides read TGTGCCAGCAGTCTCGGGGGGGCCACTGAAGCTTTCTTT. Residues: CASSLGGATEAFF.

CDR3 in amino acids: CASSSPGENTEAFF. CDR3 bases: TGTGCCAGCAGTTCCCCCGGGGAGAACACTGAAGCTTTCTTT. This rearrangement joins TRBV28 to TRBJ1-1; D not resolved. V lost 4 bases and J 1 base, leaving 10 bases between the germline ends. The CDR3 is 14 amino acids. The germline CDR1 and CDR2 sequences are MDHEN and SYDVKM. The full variable domain, rest sourced from reference TRBV28 and TRBJ1-1, is DVKVTQSSRYLVKRTGEKVFLECVQDMDHENMFWYRQDPGLGLRLIYFSYDVKMKEKGDIPEGYSVSREKKERFSLILESASTNQTSMYLCASSSPGENTEAFFGQGTRLTVV.

This clone occurred once. The chain employs TRBV19 and TRBJ2-1, with 12 bases identical to TRBD2. This CDR3 region has 15 residues. With V trimmed by 3 bases and J by 7 bases, 4 bases remained unmatched. Per germline, CDR1 LNHDA and CDR2 SQIVND (reference sequence). The CDR3 nucleotides are TGTGCCAGTAGTATTCTAGCGGGGGGGCTTAATGAGCAGTTCTTC. The encoded protein is CASSILAGGLNEQFF.

This chain joins TRBV9 and TRBJ2-2; 8 positions agree with TRBD1. Germline CDR1 is SGDLS and CDR2 is YYNGEE. With 3 bases clipped from V and 6 bases from J, the junction kept 7 bases outside the gene matches. The CDR3 has 15 residues. The CDR3 DNA is TGTGCCAGCAGCGCCCGGACAGGGAGACCCGGGGAGCTGTTTTTT. Amino acid sequence: CASSARTGRPGELFF.

The gene calls are TRBV5-4 and TRBJ1-6, with 8 positions matching TRBD1. J gave up 5 bases and V 0 bases, and 4 bases lay outside the gene matches. The germline V gene has CDR1 SGHNT and CDR2 YYREEE (reference sequence). This CDR3 region has 16 residues. The CDR3 region is CASSLDRGWNNSPLHF. In nucleotides, the CDR3 is TGTGCCAGCAGCTTGGACAGGGGGTGGAATAATTCACCCCTCCACTTT.

V is TRBV19 and J is TRBJ1-1, with 9 bases lining up with TRBD1. Germline assignment: CDR1 LNHDA and CDR2 SQIVND (reference sequence). CDR3 length equals 17 residues. J gave up 6 bases and V 4 bases, and 15 bases lay outside the gene matches. Here the CDR3 DNA reads TGTGCCAGTAGTACGTCCCGGGACAGGGTCGCCGAGGCTGAAGCTTTCTTT. Its translation is CASSTSRDRVAEAEAFF.

This chain joins TRBV6-5 and TRBJ2-2; D tentatively fits TRBD1 or TRBD2 (5 bases each). CDR3 size: 15 residues. The germline V gene has CDR1 MNHEY and CDR2 SVGAGI. Trimming cost V 6 bases and J 5 bases, with 16 bases left between them. CDR3: CASRGEPRRTGELFF. The CDR3 bases are TGTGCCAGCAGGGGGGAGCCCCGAAGGACCGGGGAGCTGTTTTTT.

V usage is TRBV27 and J usage is TRBJ2-1; a possible D gene is TRBD2 (6 bases). The V gene lost 4 bases and the J gene lost 2 bases, with 9 bases spanning the gap. The germline gives CDR1 MNHEY, CDR2 SMNVEV (reference sequence). The CDR3 contains 14 residues. The CDR3 nucleotides are TGTGCCAGCAGTTGGGGGGAGACCTACAATGAGCAGTTCTTC. It specifies CASSWGETYNEQFF.

The J gene is TRBJ2-3, the V gene TRBV6-4, with D possibly TRBD2 on 5 matching bases. CDR1 is MRHNA, CDR2 SNTAGT, per germline. Trimming removed 6 bases from V and 0 bases from J, with 10 bases in between. CDR3 length equals 14 residues. As DNA, the CDR3 is TGTGCCAGCAGACAAGGACTGAGCACAGATACGCAGTATTTT. Its translation: CASRQGLSTDTQYF.

The chain joins TRBV5-1 to TRBJ1-1; D uncertain. CDR1 is SGHRS and CDR2 is YFSETQ in the germline V gene. V was clipped by 2 bases and J by 0 bases, with 17 bases between them. The CDR3 contains 17 residues. The CDR3 spells CASSLGGLKSVNTEAFF. As DNA, the CDR3 is TGCGCCAGCAGCTTAGGTGGGTTGAAGTCTGTGAACACTGAAGCTTTCTTT.